This note documents a single T cell receptor beta chain sequence. Its recognized antigen is unknown. Base qualities are not provided; no much larger clone lies one nucleotide away. These data are taken from a study of blood T cell repertoires in COVID-19 (dated by TCRdb to the early 2020s). With regard to the full study: Samples covering the acute and convalescent phases of COVID-19 were provided by collaborators in the United States, Italy and Spain. The prospective study material was composed of cDNA or gDNA derived from T cells, B-cell-depleted T cells, or PBMCs. The dataset comprised deeply sampled blood TCRbeta repertoires from subjects exposed to, actively infected with, or recovered from COVID-19. The repertoires were released in a freely available public database meant as a resource for research on the immune response to SARS-CoV-2. The samples were drawn from the first 160 participants of the ongoing ImmuneRACE study and from 950 to 1,500 subjects provided by 6 global collaborators. Nearly every sample came with metadata listing a de-identified subject ID, COVID-19 status, age in years and sex. Where available, HLA class I and class II types were obtained from metadata supplied by the sample provider rather than from assay-based typing.

The CDR3, cysteine through phenylalanine, is 13 amino acids long. The DNA shown is the 39-base CDR3, in frame from base 1. The germline V gene encodes CDR1 ENHRY and CDR2 SYGVKD. V is shortened by 6 bases, J by 3 bases, and the region joining them spans 11 bases. TCRbeta CDR3 regions were amplified from genomic DNA using the immunoSEQ Assay, a bias-controlled multiplex PCR. The study's processing was this. Nucleated cell counts per sample were estimated from amplification of reference gene primers within the assay. To quantify the absolute abundance of each unique TCRbeta CDR3 rearrangement, sequence reads were collapsed and filtered. Productive Simpson clonality was computed per sample as the square root of Simpson's diversity index over productive rearrangements. In TCRdb, the immuneACCESS table is reduced to in-frame sequences with V and J assigned. These tables do not hold every clone; where another copy was compared, an unresolved V gene accounts for under half, and the others remain unexplained. V and J calls and clone size follow that table, whereas D and trimming were derived from the DNA. Here the sample has 30,000 to 40,000 clones; approximately 85% occur a single time. 35% to 55% of the sample belongs to the ten largest clones.

General study outcomes and caveats: Clinical and demographic metadata were provided uncurated, with the amount varying by source and participant.

Each collaborating institution followed its own protocols to collect whole blood in K2EDTA tubes. For TCRbeta analysis, collaborators shipped samples in one of three forms: frozen whole blood, isolated PBMCs, or DNA extracted from either of those sample types. This chain joins TRBV10-3 to TRBJ1-1; TRBD1 is possibly the D segment (5 matching bases). This TCR came from a man aged 60-69 years with active or convalescent COVID-19. Sequencing was done on a sample of peripheral blood. The CDR3 loop reads CAIRGEGYTEAFF. The bases read TGTGCCATCAGAGGGGAGGGGTACACTGAAGCTTTCTTT.